A selection of T cell receptor beta chains follows, all from one sample in a study of PD-1 blockade in classical Hodgkin lymphoma. TCRdb's table, derived via immunoSEQ multiplex PCR, lists solely in-frame clones and lacks some. The sample holds around 30,000 clones, approximately 90% seen once. Sequencing input: peripheral blood mononuclear cells (PBMCs). All receptors derive from a human donor with classical Hodgkin lymphoma. Each CDR3 is given with its conserved first and last residue. The order of the fields is D gene, V gene, clone size, J gene, CDR3 DNA, CDR3 protein. A D gene is named only where the DNA matches it firmly. Part of the rows lack a size; the others show once, few, many or a class for expanded clones.

TRBD1,TRBV7-9,NA,TRBJ1-1,TGTGCCAGCAGCCCCCGGACAGGGATGGGGAACACTGAAGCTTTCTTT,CASSPRTGMGNTEAFF
NA,TRBV2,NA,TRBJ1-5,TGTGCCAGCAGTGCAGTTGCCAATCAGCCCCAGCATTTT,CASSAVANQPQHF
NA,TRBV7-9,NA,TRBJ1-2,TGTGCCAGCAGCTTAAGTGTGAGTGGCTACACCTTC,CASSLSVSGYTF
TRBD1,TRBV9,NA,TRBJ2-5,TGTGCCAGCAGCGTTGGACAGGGGCGAGGAGAGACCCAGTACTTC,CASSVGQGRGETQYF
NA,TRBV7-2,NA,TRBJ2-7,TGTGCCAGCAGCTTAAGTTTTGGGCCTAAGTACTTC,CASSLSFGPKYF
TRBD2,TRBV6-1,NA,TRBJ2-7,TGTGCCAGCAGTAGAGGGCGGGAGGGCAACGAGCAGTACTTC,CASSRGREGNEQYF
TRBD1,TRBV6-4,NA,TRBJ1-2,TGTGCCAGCAGTGACCCAGGACAGGGACTGGAAGGCTACACCTTC,CASSDPGQGLEGYTF
NA,TRBV2,once,TRBJ2-5,TGTGCCAGCAGTGTCTCCAGTCAGGGGACCCAGTACTTC,CASSVSSQGTQYF
NA,TRBV9,few,TRBJ2-5,TGTGCCAGCAGCGCCGTGACGGGAGTAAAGGAGACCCAGTACTTC,CASSAVTGVKETQYF
NA,TRBV4-2,NA,TRBJ1-5,TGTGCCAGCAGCCAAGGACCGGAGGGTGGACAGCCCCAGCATTTT,CASSQGPEGGQPQHF
NA,TRBV4-1,NA,TRBJ2-3,TGCGCCAGCAGCCACGGAGAGCGGTCCTACGAAGCGCAGTATTTT,CASSHGERSYEAQYF
TRBD2,TRBV19,NA,TRBJ2-7,TGTGCCAGTAGTAAAACCGGGACTAGCGGGAGAAGTTTCGAGCAGTACTTC,CASSKTGTSGRSFEQYF
NA,TRBV10-3,NA,TRBJ1-5,TGTGCCATCAGTGAGTTTGCGGGGGCGAATCAGCCCCAGCATTTT,CAISEFAGANQPQHF
NA,TRBV7-2,NA,TRBJ2-5,TGTGCCAGCAGCTTAGCAACGGAGACCCAGTACTTC,CASSLATETQYF
TRBD1,TRBV27,NA,TRBJ1-1,TGTGCCAGCAGTTTATTGAGGACAGGCAACACTGAAGCTTTCTTT,CASSLLRTGNTEAFF
TRBD1,TRBV7-9,NA,TRBJ2-2,TGTGCCAGCCGACAGGGTGACACCGGGGAGCTGTTTTTT,CASRQGDTGELFF
NA,TRBV21-1,NA,TRBJ2-7,TGTGCCAGCAGCAGTCCTACCCTTACTAGCGGGCTCTCCTACGAGCAGTACTTC,CASSSPTLTSGLSYEQYF
TRBD2,TRBV7-2,once,TRBJ2-7,TGTGCCAGCAGCTTAGTAGGTAGCGGGACCCCTTACGAGCAGTACTTC,CASSLVGSGTPYEQYF
TRBD1,TRBV11-3,NA,TRBJ2-7,TGTGCCAGCAGCACCCCGGACAGGGTGAAATACGAGCAGTACTTC,CASSTPDRVKYEQYF
TRBD2,TRBV28,NA,TRBJ2-3,TGTGCCAGCAGTTTCGGTCAACTAGCGGGAGCAGATACGCAGTATTTT,CASSFGQLAGADTQYF
NA,TRBV6-6,NA,TRBJ2-5,TGTGCCAGCAGTGAGAGCCAAGAGACCCAGTACTTC,CASSESQETQYF
NA,TRBV2,NA,TRBJ2-5,TGTGCCAGCAGTACTCAAGAGACCCAGTACTTC,CASSTQETQYF
TRBD1,TRBV7-2,NA,TRBJ2-3,TGTGCCAGCAGCAGCGGACAGGGCGCTAGCACAGATACGCAGTATTTT,CASSSGQGASTDTQYF
NA,TRBV7-3,NA,TRBJ1-3,TGTGCCAGCAGCCCCCTAGACAATTACTCTGGAAACACCATATATTTT,CASSPLDNYSGNTIYF
NA,TRBV6-1,NA,TRBJ1-5,TGTGCCAGCAGTGAAGCTGCGGCACCCAATCAGCCCCAGCATTTT,CASSEAAAPNQPQHF
NA,TRBV4-3,NA,TRBJ2-7,TGCGCCAGCAGCCAATATATTGGGGGGTCCTACGAGCAGTACTTC,CASSQYIGGSYEQYF
TRBD2,TRBV4-1,NA,TRBJ2-1,TGCGCCAGCAGCCAAGATCGGAGCGGGAGGTACAATGAGCAGTTCTTC,CASSQDRSGRYNEQFF
NA,TRBV6-5,NA,TRBJ1-3,TGTGCCAGCAGACTTTCGCGCTCTGGAAACACCATATATTTT,CASRLSRSGNTIYF
NA,TRBV7-2,NA,TRBJ1-2,TGTGCCAGCAGCCCCCAAGGGCAGGGACCCGATGGCTACACCTTC,CASSPQGQGPDGYTF
NA,TRBV7-2,NA,TRBJ2-5,TGTGCCAGCAGATACCAAGAGACCCAGTACTTC,CASRYQETQYF
TRBD1,TRBV28,NA,TRBJ2-7,TGTGCCAGCAGTTTTGGTGGGACAGGGACCTACGAGCAGTACTTC,CASSFGGTGTYEQYF
NA,TRBV18,NA,TRBJ1-1,TGTGCCAGCTCACCATTGCTAGGGGACACTGAAGCTTTCTTT,CASSPLLGDTEAFF